Listed below are T cell receptor beta chains from one sample, sequenced in a study of response to subunit inactivated influenza vaccine. MiXCR was run by TCRdb on the RT-PCR reads, yielding one entry per CDR3 protein. The sample carries 650,000 to 850,000 distinct CDR3 sequences, approximately 14% recorded once. Sample: PBMCs from blood, taken 14 to 15 days before vaccination. These receptors were collected from a man aged 50 to 60 who received an inactivated influenza vaccine. The CDR3 runs from the conserved cysteine through the conserved F or W. Fields, in order: CDR3 length, J gene, clone size, D gene, V gene, CDR3 protein, CDR3 DNA. D genes are given only for firm matches. Only some rows state a clone size, as once, few, many or a class for expanded clones.

>13|TRBJ1-5|-|TRBD1|TRBV6-2/TRBV6-3
CASSRTGRGPQHF
TGTGCCAGCAGCAGGACAGGCAGAGGGCCCCAGCATTTT
>13|TRBJ2-1|-|-|TRBV12-3/TRBV12-4
CASTLLVSPEQFF
TGTGCCAGCACCTTACTAGTCTCCCCCGAGCAGTTCTTC
>13|TRBJ2-2|-|TRBD1|TRBV2
CASWGQLTGELFF
TGTGCCAGTTGGGGACAGCTCACCGGGGAGCTGTTTTTT
>15|TRBJ2-4|-|TRBD2|TRBV7-2
CGSSRGGRAKNIQYF
TGTGGCAGCAGCCGCGGGGGGAGAGCCAAAAACATTCAGTACTTC
>13|TRBJ1-4|-|-|TRBV2
CASSDGQNEKLFF
TGTGCCAGCAGTGATGGTCAAAATGAAAAACTGTTTTTT
>14|TRBJ1-2|-|TRBD1|TRBV29-1
CSAVAAGGTYGYTF
TGCAGCGCCGTCGCGGCAGGGGGCACCTATGGCTACACCTTC
>16|TRBJ2-2|few|TRBD1|TRBV14
CASSQVWDRATGELFF
TGTGCCAGCAGCCAAGTCTGGGACAGGGCAACCGGGGAGCTGTTTTTT
>16|TRBJ2-7|few|TRBD2|TRBV7-2
CASSLTSGILSYEQYF
TGTGCCAGCAGCTTAACTAGCGGGATCCTCTCCTACGAGCAGTACTTC
>13|TRBJ2-1|few|-|TRBV28
CASSLTRRNEQFF
TGTGCCAGCAGTTTAACCAGAAGGAATGAGCAGTTCTTC
>12|TRBJ2-1|few|-|TRBV11-2
CASSPRTDEQFF
TGTGCCAGCAGCCCCAGAACGGATGAGCAGTTCTTC
>16|TRBJ2-5|-|TRBD2|TRBV7-2
CASSLAGTSGQETQYF
TGTGCCAGCAGCTTGGCCGGGACTAGCGGACAAGAGACCCAGTACTTC
>16|TRBJ2-7|-|-|TRBV11-2
CASSLGFVGGAYEQYF
TGTGCCAGCAGCTTAGGTTTTGTGGGGGGGGCGTACGAGCAGTACTTC
>11|TRBJ1-2|-|-|TRBV20-1
CSAIVLGGYTF
TGCAGTGCTATAGTTCTTGGAGGCTACACCTTC
>13|TRBJ1-2|-|-|TRBV7-2
CASSRRADYGYTF
TGTGCCAGCAGTCGTAGGGCCGACTATGGCTACACCTTC
>14|TRBJ1-3|-|-|TRBV5-1
CASSFGESRNTIYF
TGCGCCAGCAGCTTCGGAGAGAGTAGGAACACCATATATTTT
>13|TRBJ2-3|-|-|TRBV24-1
CATSDLSKDTQYF
TGTGCCACCAGTGATTTGAGCAAAGATACGCAGTATTTT
>11|TRBJ2-7|-|-|TRBV6-5
CASREQGEQYF
TGTGCCAGCAGGGAACAGGGCGAGCAGTACTTC
>12|TRBJ1-4|-|-|TRBV4-1
CASSQNWEKLFF
TGCGCCAGCAGCCAAAATTGGGAAAAACTGTTTTTT
>12|TRBJ2-1|-|-|TRBV20-1
CSASAGINEQFF
TGCAGTGCTTCGGCCGGTATCAATGAGCAGTTCTTC
>16|TRBJ1-6|-|TRBD1|TRBV4-3
CASSQLSGQGESPLHF
TGCGCCAGCAGCCAACTCAGCGGACAGGGAGAATCACCCCTCCACTTT
>13|TRBJ2-1|-|-|TRBV6-1
CASSQARSNEQFF
TGTGCCAGCAGTCAAGCCAGATCAAATGAGCAGTTCTTC
>14|TRBJ1-1|many|-|TRBV6-5
CASSYSRGNTEAFF
TGTGCCAGCAGTTACTCTAGGGGGAACACTGAAGCTTTCTTT
>16|TRBJ2-3|-|-|TRBV7-8
CASSLPGRRHTDTQYF
TGTGCCAGCAGCTTACCTGGGCGGCGCCACACAGATACGCAGTATTTT
>17|TRBJ2-3|-|TRBD2|TRBV10-3
CAISESPTSGDTHTQYF
TGTGCCATCAGTGAGTCCCCGACTAGCGGAGACACACATACGCAGTATTTT
>15|TRBJ1-2|-|TRBD1|TRBV18
CASSPSWDRTYGYTF
TGTGCCAGCTCACCAAGTTGGGACAGGACCTATGGCTACACCTTC
>15|TRBJ1-1|few|-|TRBV2
CASTTAGGWNTEAFF
TGTGCCAGCACCACGGCGGGGGGTTGGAACACTGAAGCTTTCTTT
>18|TRBJ2-1|-|-|TRBV29-1
CSVVAGFTTKGVYNEQFF
TGCAGCGTTGTAGCGGGTTTCACCACTAAGGGGGTTTACAATGAGCAGTTCTTC
>16|TRBJ1-2|few|TRBD1|TRBV19
CASSIDGQARNYGYTF
TGTGCCAGTAGTATAGACGGACAGGCCAGAAACTATGGCTACACCTTC
>16|TRBJ2-3|-|-|TRBV20-1
CSARDPKWGVTDTQYF
TGCAGTGCTAGAGATCCCAAGTGGGGGGTCACAGATACGCAGTATTTT
>13|TRBJ1-2|-|-|TRBV20-1
CSARDRALRGYTF
TGCAGTGCTAGAGATAGGGCTTTGAGAGGCTACACCTTC
>15|TRBJ1-1|-|TRBD1|TRBV29-1
CSVAGQGWGNTEAFF
TGCAGCGTTGCCGGACAGGGGTGGGGGAACACTGAAGCTTTCTTT
>16|TRBJ2-2|few|TRBD1|TRBV6-5
CASSYWGQANTGELFF
TGTGCCAGCAGTTACTGGGGACAGGCGAACACCGGGGAGCTGTTTTTT
>14|TRBJ1-1|-|-|TRBV15
CATSRGDSDTEAFF
TGTGCCACCAGCAGAGGCGATTCCGACACTGAAGCTTTCTTT
>17|TRBJ2-1|few|TRBD2|TRBV2
CASTGLAGGYSYNEQFF
TGTGCCAGCACGGGACTAGCGGGAGGATACTCCTACAATGAGCAGTTCTTC
>14|TRBJ2-5|-|-|TRBV2
CASSIRGLQETQYF
TGTGCCAGCAGCATCCGGGGGCTTCAAGAGACCCAGTACTTC
>16|TRBJ1-4|once|-|TRBV20-1
CSVPRGGTGLNEKLFF
TGCAGTGTCCCCCGCGGGGGGACGGGTCTTAATGAAAAACTGTTTTTT
>14|TRBJ2-1|-|TRBD2|TRBV20-1
CSASRTSVGNEQFF
TGCAGTGCTAGCAGGACTAGCGTGGGCAATGAGCAGTTCTTC
>14|TRBJ1-4|few|-|TRBV5-5
CASSSGTVNEKLFF
TGTGCCAGCAGCTCGGGGACGGTTAATGAAAAACTGTTTTTT
>12|TRBJ2-2|many|-|TRBV29-1
CSVDGVNGELFF
TGCAGCGTTGATGGGGTGAACGGGGAGCTGTTTTTT
>15|TRBJ2-7|-|TRBD1|TRBV6-2/TRBV6-3
CASNPGQGQTYEQYF
TGTGCCAGCAATCCCGGACAGGGACAGACCTACGAGCAGTACTTC